This entry describes one T cell receptor beta chain. Its antigen is unknown. With 2 bases removed from V and 5 bases from J, the gap between germline ends came to 15 bases. CDR3 length: 15 amino acids. Germline loops: CDR1 SGHDN, CDR2 FVKESK. The data stem from a study of chemoradiotherapy in HPV16-positive cancers. Study-level points and caveats: Better recurrence-free survival went with HPV-responsive T-cell expansion in HPV16-positive patients. Non-HPV-specific T cells did not expand in tumors during treatment, whereas candidate HPV-specific clones and E7-related motifs did.

Data came from immunoSEQ multiplex PCR; TCRdb stores just in-frame clones and leaves some out. The sample includes approximately 12,000 clones, 91% of them seen just once. Repeated repertoire sampling spanned the course of chemoradiotherapy. This TCR was sampled from a human donor with HPV-associated anogenital cancer. This material consisted of blood, taken from a patient who underwent chemoradiotherapy. The chain uses TRBV14 and TRBJ2-5, with D perhaps TRBD1 or TRBD2 (5 bases each). The CDR3 loop reads CASSQRDGPWETQYF. The CDR3, as DNA: TGTGCCAGCAGCCAAAGGGACGGTCCATGGGAGACCCAGTACTTC.